This T cell receptor beta chain was identified during a study of blood T cells in healthy people across ages. Regarding the study as a whole: It was not known whether donors were CMV positive (a possible confounder of expanded clonotype changes).

This CDR3 contains 15 residues. Per the germline V gene, CDR1 is MNHEY and CDR2 is SMNVEV (reference sequence). Losses at the gene ends were 6 bases for V and 3 bases for J; bases not matched to a gene: 10. Combining a sample-barcoded 5' primer with a J-beta primer mix, a second PCR ran for roughly 7 to 11 cycles. TCRdb processed the 5' RACE reads anew with MiXCR; each CDR3 protein has one entry. The repertoire holds about 720,000 distinct CDR3 sequences, 22% seen once, with roughly 22% in the top ten. This clonotype occurred a few times. Its antigen is unidentified. The receptor comes from a man aged 70 or older in good health. Sequencing was performed on blood. The rearrangement uses TRBV27 and TRBJ1-1; 7 bases fit TRBD1. The chain's CDR3 is CASRRTQTGDTEAFF. CDR3 DNA: TGTGCCAGCAGGAGAACTCAAACAGGGGACACTGAAGCTTTCTTT.